This entry lists 18 T cell receptor beta chains sequenced from one sample in a study of tissue T cells after allogeneic stem cell transplantation. Clones were read by immunoSEQ multiplex PCR, and TCRdb kept only the in-frame ones, dropping some. The sample includes nearly 50,000 clones, roughly 75% of them seen just once. The sample comprised sorted cells pooled from one or two spleens. These receptors all come from a pool of C57BL/6 mice in good health.

As regards this clone: The genes are named according to mouse. The missing CDR3 end, 1 residue past where the read stops, is filled in from the germline J gene. This chain joins TRBV13-3 and TRBJ1-6, with D perhaps matching TRBD1 (5 bases). TRBJ1-6 is noted as an ORF with a role that remains uncertain. This CDR3 has 14 residues. CDR1 NNHDY and CDR2 SYVADS come from the germline V gene. V lost 4 bases and J 2 bases, leaving 7 bases between the germline ends. The part of the CDR3 DNA that was read is TGTGCCAGCAGTAGACAGCCCTATAATTCGCCCCTCTAC. The encoded protein is CASSRQPYNSPLY. The whole CDR3 protein reads CASSRQPYNSPLYF.

Of note for this clone: The genes and germline here are from mouse. The CDR3 end falls 1 residue outside the read, so it is completed with the germline J gene. The gene calls are TRBV20 and TRBJ2-2; TRBD1 or TRBD2 may be the D gene (5 bases each). Between the trimmed V and J ends, which lost 0 bases and 13 bases, there was a span of 12 bases. CDR1 is GFQATS and CDR2 is STVNSAI in the germline V gene. This CDR3 is built from 12 residues. The sequenced part of the CDR3 DNA is TGTGGTGCTAGGGACTGGGACGGCAGGCTCTAC. Protein: CGARDWDGRLY. In full, the CDR3 is CGARDWDGRLYF.

Details on this clone: The gene names here belong to mouse. The read ends 1 residue early relative to the CDR3; the germline J gene fills the gap. This chain links TRBV23 with TRBJ1-2; the table's D gene call, TRBD1, was not cross checked with the DNA. The CDR3 has 13 amino acids. Germline CDR1 is KGHTA and CDR2 is FQNQQP. The CDR3 region is CSSSQRGGSDYTF. Partial CDR3 DNA: TGCTCCAGCAGTCAAAGGGGTGGGTCCGACTACACC.

Comments on this clone: Genes here carry mouse names. The read comes to an end 1 residue before the CDR3 does, leaving the germline J gene to fill in the end. The chain links TRBV13-1 to TRBJ1-1; 11 bases line up with TRBD1. J lost 4 bases, V lost 1 base, and 3 bases had no gene match. CDR3 size: 15 residues. Germline V gives CDR1 NSHNY, CDR2 SYGAGN. Incomplete CDR3 DNA: TGTGCCAGCAGTGATCGGACAGGGGGCGGCACAGAAGTCTTC. The encoded protein is CASSDRTGGGTEVF. The entire CDR3 reads CASSDRTGGGTEVFF.

On this clone itself: Gene names follow the mouse nomenclature. Read data end 1 residue before the CDR3 end; the end is taken from the germline J gene. The V gene is TRBV29, the J gene TRBJ2-3; possible D gene TRBD2, 7 bases. The germline V gene has CDR1 MSHET and CDR2 SYDVDS. This CDR3 region has 12 residues. V was cut by 8 bases and J by 4 bases, with 10 bases left in between. Incomplete CDR3 DNA: TGTGCTAGCCGGGGGGCGCCAGAAACGCTGTAT. Amino acid sequence: CASRGAPETLY. The complete CDR3 sequence is CASRGAPETLYF.

This clone was counted a single time. Germline and genes here are mouse. The CDR3 end is not reached by the read, which stops 1 residue before it; the germline J gene fills it in. The chain couples TRBV13-2 to TRBJ2-4; D not certain. Trimming removed 2 bases at V and 2 bases at J, with 6 bases between. CDR3 length equals 13 residues. Germline values: CDR1 NNHNN, CDR2 SYGAGS (reference sequence). Partial CDR3 DNA: TGTGCCAGCGGTGAACAAATTCAAAACACCTTGTAC. Amino acids: CASGEQIQNTLY. The whole CDR3 protein reads CASGEQIQNTLYF.

This clone was observed a handful of times. Germline and genes here are mouse. The CDR3 end is not reached by the read, which stops 1 residue before it; the germline J gene fills it in. Other DNA variants within this sample encode the same CDR3. The chain links TRBV12-2 to TRBJ2-2; D might be TRBD1 (6 bases). CDR3 length: 14 residues. Germline V CDR1 and CDR2: SGHLS, HYDKME. V was trimmed by 2 bases and J by 1 base, leaving 7 bases between them. CDR3 bases read: TGTGCCAGCTCTCCGGGACAAAACACCGGGCAGCTCTAC. Encoded protein: CASSPGQNTGQLY. The CDR3 in its entirety is CASSPGQNTGQLYF.

With regard to this clone: Each gene name is a mouse one. The read stops 1 residue short of the end of the CDR3; the missing end is completed from the germline J gene. The chain joins TRBV4 to TRBJ2-7; a possible D gene is TRBD1 (6 bases). The CDR3 runs to 13 residues. Trimming pared 3 bases from V and 4 bases from J, leaving 10 bases between. Germline CDR1 LGHDT, CDR2 YNNKQL (reference sequence). Here the CDR3 reads CASSYWDTYEQYF. The part of the CDR3 DNA that was read is TGTGCCAGCAGCTATTGGGACACTTATGAACAGTAC.

This clone was detected a few times. Any gene name here is a mouse gene name. The sequence runs out 1 residue before the end of the CDR3; the remainder is reconstructed from the germline J gene. V usage is TRBV3 and J usage is TRBJ1-2, with D perhaps TRBD1 (5 bases). The germline gives CDR1 SNHLY, CDR2 FYNGKV (reference sequence). The CDR3 extends over 13 amino acids. Trimming took 5 bases from V and 0 from J, leaving 7 bases between them. Partial CDR3 DNA: TGTGCCAGCAGCCCGACAGCAAACTCCGACTACACC. Translation: CASSPTANSDYT. Given in full, the CDR3 is CASSPTANSDYTF.

Concerning this clone itself: All gene names here are mouse names. From the germline J gene comes the end of the CDR3, since the read stops 1 residue before it. The chain joins TRBV2 to TRBJ1-5; D is ambiguous. The CDR3 runs to 16 residues. CDR1 is LGHNA, CDR2 YSYQKL, per germline. Trimming took 0 bases from V and 0 from J, leaving 9 bases between them. CDR3 DNA (partial): TGTGCCAGCAGCCAAGATCCACAGTATAACAACCAGGCTCCGCTT. Translation gives CASSQDPQYNNQAPL. The complete CDR3 reads CASSQDPQYNNQAPLF.

This clone occurred a few times. Gene names and germline match the mouse. The sequenced fragment ends 1 residue before the CDR3 boundary, so the rest is inferred from the germline J gene. The V call is TRBV13-3, the J call TRBJ2-7; D ambiguous. V was shortened by 5 bases and J by 4 bases, with 4 bases between the two germline ends. CDR3 length: 10 residues. In germline, CDR1 is NNHDY, CDR2 SYVADS. CDR3 region: CASRQYEQYF. The covered CDR3 bases are TGTGCCAGCAGGCAATATGAACAGTAC.

In regard to this clone: The genes and germline here are from mouse. The read comes to an end 1 residue before the CDR3 does, leaving the germline J gene to fill in the end. The J gene is TRBJ2-5, the V gene TRBV5; possibly TRBD1 or TRBD2 for D (6 bases each). V lost 0 bases and J lost 6, with 13 bases in between. The germline V gene encodes CDR1 LGHNA and CDR2 YNLKQL (reference sequence). The CDR3 contains 15 residues. The CDR3 bases that were read are TGTGCCAGCAGCCAAGATTGGGGGCGGACGGACACCCAGTAC. Its translation is CASSQDWGRTDTQY. The full CDR3 protein reads CASSQDWGRTDTQYF.

In the case of this clone: The gene symbols are mouse symbols. The sequenced fragment ends 1 residue before the CDR3 boundary, so the rest is inferred from the germline J gene. The chain couples TRBV19 to TRBJ1-6; D is ambiguous. TRBJ1-6 is an ORF, and what it does is uncertain. V was trimmed by 0 bases and J by 4 bases, leaving 5 bases between them. Germline V lookup: CDR1 FNHDT, CDR2 SITEND (reference sequence). The CDR3 loop spans 14 amino acids. The CDR3 protein is CASSIAEYNSPLYF. Partial CDR3 DNA: TGTGCCAGCAGTATAGCAGAATATAATTCGCCCCTCTAC.

About this clone itself: Mouse names are used for the genes. CDR3 sequence reads: CGARADRLNQDTQYF. The part of the CDR3 DNA that was read is TGTGGTGCTAGGGCGGACAGGCTTAACCAAGACACCCAGTAC. The J gene is TRBJ2-5, the V gene TRBV20; 7 bases map to TRBD1. The DNA ends 1 residue before the CDR3 does, and the rest of the CDR3 is filled in from the germline J gene. The J segment lost 0 bases and the V segment lost 1 base, leaving 4 bases of the junction unmatched. The CDR3 extends over 15 amino acids. Germline-derived CDR1 and CDR2 are GFQATS and STVNSAI.

For this clone: Germline and genes here are mouse. The read gets to within 1 residue of the CDR3 end, and the germline J gene fills in the rest. The J gene is TRBJ2-4, the V gene TRBV19, with unresolved D. Trimming cost V 5 bases and J 3 bases, with 1 base left between them. This CDR3 spans 10 amino acids. Germline CDR1 reads FNHDT; CDR2 reads SITEND (reference sequence). The covered CDR3 bases are TGTGCCAGCAGCCAAAACACCTTGTAC. Its protein is CASSQNTLY. The CDR3 in full is CASSQNTLYF.

Turning to this clone: The gene symbols are mouse symbols. The CDR3 end lies 1 residue beyond the end of the read and is filled in from the germline J gene. This rearrangement joins TRBV1 to TRBJ1-6; 7 bases agree with TRBD1. TRBJ1-6 is flagged as an ORF with uncertain function. Looked up from germline, CDR1 is NSQYPW and CDR2 is LRSPGD (reference sequence). The junction had 4 bases not matched to a gene; V was cut back by 2 bases and J by 6 bases. This CDR3 spans 15 amino acids. CDR3 region: CTCSAKGALNSPLYF. CDR3 bases read: TGCACCTGCAGTGCAAAGGGGGCGCTTAATTCGCCCCTCTAC.

About this clone: The gene names given are mouse names. The sequence runs out 1 residue before the end of the CDR3; the remainder is reconstructed from the germline J gene. The J gene is TRBJ2-7, the V gene TRBV2; D is possibly TRBD2 (5 bases). The germline gives CDR1 LGHNA, CDR2 YSYQKL. Trimming removed 6 bases at V and 6 bases at J, with 6 bases between. This CDR3 has 10 residues. This CDR3 is CASRTVEQYF. The part of the CDR3 DNA that was read is TGTGCCAGCAGGACTGTTGAACAGTAC.

Worth noting for this clone: Gene names are mouse gene names. The missing CDR3 end, 1 residue past where the read stops, is filled in from the germline J gene. The chain recombines TRBV26 with TRBJ2-2; maybe TRBD2 (5 bases). Trimming removed 3 bases at V and 0 bases at J, with 11 bases between. Germline V gives CDR1 KGHPV, CDR2 FQNQEV (reference sequence). This CDR3 comprises 16 residues. CDR3 region: CASSLFLGANTGQLYF. CDR3 DNA (partial): TGTGCCAGCAGTCTTTTCCTGGGAGCAAACACCGGGCAGCTCTAC.